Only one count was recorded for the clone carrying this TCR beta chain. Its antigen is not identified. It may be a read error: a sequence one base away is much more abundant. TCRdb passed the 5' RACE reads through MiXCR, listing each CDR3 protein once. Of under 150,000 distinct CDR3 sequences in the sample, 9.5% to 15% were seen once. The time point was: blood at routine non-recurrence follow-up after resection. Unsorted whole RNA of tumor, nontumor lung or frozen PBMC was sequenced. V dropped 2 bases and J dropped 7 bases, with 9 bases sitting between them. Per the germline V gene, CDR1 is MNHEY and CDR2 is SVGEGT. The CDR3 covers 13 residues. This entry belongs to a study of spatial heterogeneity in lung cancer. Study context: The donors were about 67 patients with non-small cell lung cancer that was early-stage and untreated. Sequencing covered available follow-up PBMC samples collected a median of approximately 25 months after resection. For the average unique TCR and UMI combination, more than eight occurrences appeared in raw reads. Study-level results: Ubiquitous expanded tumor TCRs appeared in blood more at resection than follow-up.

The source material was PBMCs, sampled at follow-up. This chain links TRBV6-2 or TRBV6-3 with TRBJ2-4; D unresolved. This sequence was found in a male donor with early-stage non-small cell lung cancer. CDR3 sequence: CASSYPHRNIQYF. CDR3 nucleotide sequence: TGTGCCAGCAGTTACCCGCACCGGAACATTCAGTACTTC.